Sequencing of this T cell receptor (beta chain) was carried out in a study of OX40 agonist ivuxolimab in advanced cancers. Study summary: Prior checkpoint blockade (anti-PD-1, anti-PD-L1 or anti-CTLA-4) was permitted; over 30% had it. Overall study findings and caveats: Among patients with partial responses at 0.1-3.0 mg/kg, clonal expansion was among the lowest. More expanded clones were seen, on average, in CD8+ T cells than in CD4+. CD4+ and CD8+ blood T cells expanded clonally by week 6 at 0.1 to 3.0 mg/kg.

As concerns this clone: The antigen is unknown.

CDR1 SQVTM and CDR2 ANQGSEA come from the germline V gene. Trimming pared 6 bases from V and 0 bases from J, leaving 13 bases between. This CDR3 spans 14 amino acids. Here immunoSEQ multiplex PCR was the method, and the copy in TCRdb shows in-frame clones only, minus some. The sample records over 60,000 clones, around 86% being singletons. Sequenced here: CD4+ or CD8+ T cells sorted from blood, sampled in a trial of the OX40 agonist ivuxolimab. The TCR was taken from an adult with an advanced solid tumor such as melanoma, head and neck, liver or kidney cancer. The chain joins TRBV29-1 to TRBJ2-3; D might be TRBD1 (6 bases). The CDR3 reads CSVVEQGSTDTQYF. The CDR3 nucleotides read TGCAGCGTCGTAGAACAGGGAAGCACAGATACGCAGTATTTT.